The source of this T cell receptor beta chain is a study of cytomegalovirus exposure and HLA in healthy donors. Losses at the gene ends were 5 bases for V and 6 bases for J; bases not matched to a gene: 5. The germline gives CDR1 SGHAT, CDR2 FQNNGV. The CDR3 has 15 amino acids. Primers: 60 Vbeta forward and 13 Jbeta reverse. Sequencing used immunoSEQ multiplex PCR; TCRdb keeps in-frame clones, though not all of them. The top ten hold about 0.5% of the sample, which has 150,000 to 200,000 clones, over 75% seen once. Source material: PBMCs. The source is a woman in her 50s in good health and CMV-seronegative. The chain is built from TRBV11-2 and TRBJ2-1; TRBD2 matches at 12 bases. The CDR3 is CASSPGLAGLNEQFF. The CDR3 region has the DNA TGTGCCAGCAGCCCGGGACTAGCGGGTCTCAATGAGCAGTTCTTC. Full variable domain (missing parts from reference TRBV11-2 and TRBJ2-1): EAGVAQSPRYKIIEKRQSVAFWCNPISGHATLYWYQQILGQGPKLLIQFQNNGVVDDSQLPKDRFSAERLKGVDSTLKIQPAKLEDSAVYLCASSPGLAGLNEQFFGPGTRLTVL.